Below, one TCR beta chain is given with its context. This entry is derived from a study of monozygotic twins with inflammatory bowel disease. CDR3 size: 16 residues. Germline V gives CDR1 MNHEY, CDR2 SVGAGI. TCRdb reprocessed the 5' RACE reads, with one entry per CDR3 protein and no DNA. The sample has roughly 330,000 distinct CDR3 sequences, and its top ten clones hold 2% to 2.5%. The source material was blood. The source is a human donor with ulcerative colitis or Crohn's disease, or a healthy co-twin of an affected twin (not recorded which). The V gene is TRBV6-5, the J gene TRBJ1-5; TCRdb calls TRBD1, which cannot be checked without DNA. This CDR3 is CASSYSPTVSNQPQHF.